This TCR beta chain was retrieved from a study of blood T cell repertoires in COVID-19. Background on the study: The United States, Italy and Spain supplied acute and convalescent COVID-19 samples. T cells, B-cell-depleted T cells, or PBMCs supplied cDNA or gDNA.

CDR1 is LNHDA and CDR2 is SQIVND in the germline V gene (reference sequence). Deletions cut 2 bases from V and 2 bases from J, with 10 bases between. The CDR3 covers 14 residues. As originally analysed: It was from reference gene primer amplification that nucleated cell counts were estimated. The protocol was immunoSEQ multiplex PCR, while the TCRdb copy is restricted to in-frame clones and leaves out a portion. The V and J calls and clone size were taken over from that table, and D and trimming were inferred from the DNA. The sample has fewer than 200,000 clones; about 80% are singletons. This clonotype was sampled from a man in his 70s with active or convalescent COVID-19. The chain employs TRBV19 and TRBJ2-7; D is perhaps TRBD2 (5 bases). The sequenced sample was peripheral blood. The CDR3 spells CASSISGVAYEQYF. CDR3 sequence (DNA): TGTGCCAGTAGTATATCCGGGGTGGCCTACGAGCAGTACTTC.